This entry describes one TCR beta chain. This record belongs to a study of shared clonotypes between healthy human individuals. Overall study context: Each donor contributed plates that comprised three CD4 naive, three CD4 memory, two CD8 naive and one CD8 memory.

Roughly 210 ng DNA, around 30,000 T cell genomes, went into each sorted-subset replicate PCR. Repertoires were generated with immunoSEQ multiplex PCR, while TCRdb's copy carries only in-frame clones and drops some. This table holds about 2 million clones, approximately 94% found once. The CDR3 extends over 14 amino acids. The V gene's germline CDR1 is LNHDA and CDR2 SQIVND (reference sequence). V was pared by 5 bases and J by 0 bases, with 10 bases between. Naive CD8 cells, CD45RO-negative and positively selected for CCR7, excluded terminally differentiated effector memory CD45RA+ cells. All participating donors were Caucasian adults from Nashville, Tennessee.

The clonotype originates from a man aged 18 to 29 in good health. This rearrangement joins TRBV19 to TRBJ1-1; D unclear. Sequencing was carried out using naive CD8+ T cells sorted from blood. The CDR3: CASSPGPLNTEAFF. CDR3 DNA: TGTGCCAGTAGTCCCGGGCCTCTGAACACTGAAGCTTTCTTT.